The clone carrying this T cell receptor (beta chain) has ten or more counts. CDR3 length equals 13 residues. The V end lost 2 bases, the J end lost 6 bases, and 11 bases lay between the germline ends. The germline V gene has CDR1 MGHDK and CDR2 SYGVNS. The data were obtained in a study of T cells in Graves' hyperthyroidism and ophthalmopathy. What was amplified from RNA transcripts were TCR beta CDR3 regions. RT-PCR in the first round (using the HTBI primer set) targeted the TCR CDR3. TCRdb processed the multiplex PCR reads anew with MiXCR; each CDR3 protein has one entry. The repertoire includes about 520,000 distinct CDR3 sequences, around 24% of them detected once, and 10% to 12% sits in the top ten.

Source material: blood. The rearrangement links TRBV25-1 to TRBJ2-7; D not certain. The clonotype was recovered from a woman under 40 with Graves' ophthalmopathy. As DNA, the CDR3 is TGTGCCAGCAGTGAAAGTAATGGGATCGAGCAGTACTTC. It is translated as CASSESNGIEQYF.